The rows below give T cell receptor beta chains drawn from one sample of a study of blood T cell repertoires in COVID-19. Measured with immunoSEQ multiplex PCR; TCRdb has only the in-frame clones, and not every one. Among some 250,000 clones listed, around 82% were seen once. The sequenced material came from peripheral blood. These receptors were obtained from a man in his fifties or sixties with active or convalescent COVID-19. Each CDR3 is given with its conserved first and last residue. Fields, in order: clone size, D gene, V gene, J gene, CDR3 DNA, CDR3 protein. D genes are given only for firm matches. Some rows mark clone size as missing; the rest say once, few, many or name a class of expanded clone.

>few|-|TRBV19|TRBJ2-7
TGTGCCAGTAGTTTTGGGAGCTCCTACGAGCAGTACTTC
CASSFGSSYEQYF
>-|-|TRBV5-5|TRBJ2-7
TGTGCCAGCAGCGCCTCCAGGGGGGCGGGATGGTCCTACGAGCAGTACTTC
CASSASRGAGWSYEQYF
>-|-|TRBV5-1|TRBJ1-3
TGCGCCAGCAGCTTGGAACGGGGTCCCTTTGGAAACACCATATATTTT
CASSLERGPFGNTIYF
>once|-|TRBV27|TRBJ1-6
TGTGCCAGCAGTTCGTCTAATTCCTATAATTCACCCCTCCACTTT
CASSSSNSYNSPLHF
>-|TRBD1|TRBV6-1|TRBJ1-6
TGTGCCTCCTTCCGGGACAGCAATTCACCCCTCCACTTT
CASFRDSNSPLHF
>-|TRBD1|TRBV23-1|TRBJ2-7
TGCGCCAGCAAAGAAAGGGGGCCAGACCTCTACGAGCAGTACTTC
CASKERGPDLYEQYF
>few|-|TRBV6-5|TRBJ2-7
TGTGCCAGCAGTTGGGCGGGGTCCTACGAGCAGTACTTC
CASSWAGSYEQYF
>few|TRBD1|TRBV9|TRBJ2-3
TGTGCCAGCAGCCGTACCGGGACAGCTAGCACAGATACGCAGTATTTT
CASSRTGTASTDTQYF
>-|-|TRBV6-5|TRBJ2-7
TGTGCCAGCAGGTTCGGACAGAACTACGAGCAGTACTTC
CASRFGQNYEQYF
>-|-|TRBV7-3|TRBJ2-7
TGTGCCAGCAGCTTAATCCCCTCTGCGGGGGCGGGGGAGCAGTACTTC
CASSLIPSAGAGEQYF
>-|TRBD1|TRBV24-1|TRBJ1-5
TGTGCCACCAGTGATCAGACAGGGGTCGAGGGTCAGCCCCAGCATTTT
CATSDQTGVEGQPQHF
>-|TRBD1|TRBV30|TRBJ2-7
TGTGCCTGGAGTACAGGGGCCTACGAGCAGTACTTC
CAWSTGAYEQYF
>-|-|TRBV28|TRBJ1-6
TGTGCCAGCAGTATAGCACAGGGTATCGATAATTCACCCCTCCACTTT
CASSIAQGIDNSPLHF
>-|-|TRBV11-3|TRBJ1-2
TGTGCCAGCAGCCGCGGAGGGGATGGCTACACCTTC
CASSRGGDGYTF
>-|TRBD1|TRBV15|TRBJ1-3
TGTGCCACCAGCAGCTTCGGACAGGGGAGAAGAAACACCATATATTTT
CATSSFGQGRRNTIYF
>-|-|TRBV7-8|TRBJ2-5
TGTGCCAGCAGCTCCACCCAGTTGAGGGAGACCCAGTACTTC
CASSSTQLRETQYF
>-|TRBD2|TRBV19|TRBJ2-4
TGTGCCAGTAGTATAGCCCTAGCGGGGCCGCAAAACATTCAGTACTTC
CASSIALAGPQNIQYF
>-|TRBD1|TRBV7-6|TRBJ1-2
TGTGCCAGCAGCTTAGCGCTGGGGACAGGGGGCCGAGGCTATGGCTACACCTTC
CASSLALGTGGRGYGYTF
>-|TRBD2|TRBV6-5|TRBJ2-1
TGTGCCAGCAAACTTACTAGCGGGGGTTACAATGAGCAGTTCTTC
CASKLTSGGYNEQFF
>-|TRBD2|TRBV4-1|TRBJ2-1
TGCGCCAGCAGCCAAGAGGGAGGGCCCTCCTACAATGAGCAGTTCTTC
CASSQEGGPSYNEQFF
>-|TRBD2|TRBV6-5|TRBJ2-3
TGTGCCAGCAAAACTAGCGGGGCCTCAGATACGCAGTATTTT
CASKTSGASDTQYF
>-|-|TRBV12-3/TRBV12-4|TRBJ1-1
TGTGCCAGCAAAACAGGAATGAACACTGAAGCTTTCTTT
CASKTGMNTEAFF